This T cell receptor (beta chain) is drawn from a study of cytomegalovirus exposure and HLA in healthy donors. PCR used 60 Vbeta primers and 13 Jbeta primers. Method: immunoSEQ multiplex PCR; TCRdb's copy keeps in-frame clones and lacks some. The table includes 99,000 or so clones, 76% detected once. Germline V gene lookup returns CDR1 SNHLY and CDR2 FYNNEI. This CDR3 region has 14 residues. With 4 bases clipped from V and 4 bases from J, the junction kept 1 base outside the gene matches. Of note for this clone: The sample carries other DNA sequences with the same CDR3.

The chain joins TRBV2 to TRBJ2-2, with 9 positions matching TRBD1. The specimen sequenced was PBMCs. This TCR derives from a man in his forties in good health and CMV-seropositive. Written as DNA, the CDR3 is TGTGCCAGCAGTGGACAGGGGGGCACCGGGGAGCTGTTTTTT. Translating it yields CASSGQGGTGELFF.